The clone carrying this T cell receptor (beta chain) was observed a handful of times. MiXCR was run by TCRdb on the reads, yielding one entry per CDR3 protein. Here the sample spans under 800,000 distinct CDR3 sequences, more than 20% being singletons. The source of the sample is a study of T cell repertoires in cytomegalovirus infection. Looking at the study overall: CMV infection together with matching HLA type was indicated by public TCR beta signatures.

This CDR3 region has 14 residues. Germline V lookup: CDR1 SGHKS, CDR2 YYEKEE (reference sequence). Trimming removed 4 bases from V and 2 bases from J, with 13 bases in between. The source of this sequence is a human donor in good health (CMV status not recorded). Some clones in this sample may be carry-over from other donors' samples. The chain combines TRBV5-5 with TRBJ2-7; D remains unclear. Input material: CD8+ T cells from PBMCs. CDR3 sequence: CASSPRAAPYEQYF. The CDR3 nucleotides are TGTGCCAGCAGCCCTCGGGCGGCTCCCTACGAGCAGTACTTC. The variable domain in full, with the rest retrieved from reference TRBV5-5 and TRBJ2-7, is DAGVTQSPTHLIKTRGQQVTLRCSPISGHKSVSWYQQVLGQGPQFIFQYYEKEERGRGNFPDRFSARQFPNYSSELNVNALLLGDSALYLCASSPRAAPYEQYFGPGTRLTVT.